This TCR beta chain was found in a study of blood T cell repertoires in COVID-19. In the study overall: Whether acute or convalescent, the COVID-19 samples came from the United States, Italy and Spain.

In the authors' workflow: It was from reference gene primer amplification that nucleated cell counts were estimated. Data came from immunoSEQ multiplex PCR; TCRdb stores just in-frame clones and leaves some out. V, J and clone size are those of that table, while D and trimming were read from the DNA. Here the sample spans 9,500 to 13,000 clones, approximately 82% being singletons. The germline gives CDR1 LNHDA, CDR2 SQIVND (reference sequence). This CDR3 is built from 15 residues. The V gene end was trimmed by 6 bases and the J gene end by 4 bases; junction bases not matched to a gene: 5. The origin of this receptor is a human donor in a cohort sampled during active COVID-19. Sequenced: peripheral blood. The chain combines TRBV19 with TRBJ2-1; 11 bases line up with TRBD2. CDR3 residues: CASSSGLADYNEQFF. The CDR3 coding sequence is TGTGCCAGTAGCTCGGGACTAGCGGATTACAATGAGCAGTTCTTC.